This record looks at one TCR beta chain sequence and its context. The sample belongs to a study of cytomegalovirus exposure and HLA in healthy donors. V lost 4 bases and J lost 4, with 17 bases in between. The CDR3 contains 15 residues. In germline, CDR1 is SGHNT, CDR2 YYREEE (reference sequence). PCR was performed using 60 Vbeta and 13 Jbeta primers. Data came from immunoSEQ multiplex PCR; TCRdb stores just in-frame clones and leaves some out. The data show over 150,000 clones, 68% seen once. This receptor was taken from a man between 45 and 60 years old in good health and CMV-seronegative. Sequencing was performed on PBMCs. The chain has TRBV5-4 and TRBJ2-5; possibly TRBD2 for D (7 bases). The CDR3 protein is CASSPRGGPGETQYF. The CDR3, as DNA: TGTGCCAGCAGCCCAAGGGGGGGGCCTGGAGAGACCCAGTACTTC.